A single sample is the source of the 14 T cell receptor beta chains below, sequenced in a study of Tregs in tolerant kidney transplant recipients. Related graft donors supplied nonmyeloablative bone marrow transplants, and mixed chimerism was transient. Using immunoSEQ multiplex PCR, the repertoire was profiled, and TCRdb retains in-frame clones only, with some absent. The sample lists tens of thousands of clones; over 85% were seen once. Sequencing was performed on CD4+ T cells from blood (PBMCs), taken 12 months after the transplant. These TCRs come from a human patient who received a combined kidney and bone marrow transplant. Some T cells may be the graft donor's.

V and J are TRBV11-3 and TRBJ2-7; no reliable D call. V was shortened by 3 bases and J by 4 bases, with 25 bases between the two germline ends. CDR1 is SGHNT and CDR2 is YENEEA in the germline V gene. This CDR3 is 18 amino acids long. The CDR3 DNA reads TGTGCCAGCAGCTTTAGTCCAGGCCAGAAAACCACGTCATACGAGCAGTACTTC. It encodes CASSFSPGQKTTSYEQYF.

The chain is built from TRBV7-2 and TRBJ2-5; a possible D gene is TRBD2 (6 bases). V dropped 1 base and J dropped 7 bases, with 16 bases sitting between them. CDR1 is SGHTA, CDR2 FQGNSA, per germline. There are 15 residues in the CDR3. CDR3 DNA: TGTGCCAGCAGCTTAGGGCTGGGGGGAAGGGGGACCCAGTACTTC. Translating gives CASSLGLGGRGTQYF.

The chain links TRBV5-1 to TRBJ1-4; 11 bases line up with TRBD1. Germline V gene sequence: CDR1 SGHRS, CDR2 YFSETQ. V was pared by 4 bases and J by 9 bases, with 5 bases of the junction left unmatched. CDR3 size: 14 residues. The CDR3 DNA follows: TGCGCCAGCAGCCCCCGGGACAGGGGGAAAAAACTGTTTTTT. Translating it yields CASSPRDRGKKLFF. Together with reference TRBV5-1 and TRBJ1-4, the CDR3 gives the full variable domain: KAGVTQTPRYLIKTRGQQVTLSCSPISGHRSVSWYQQTPGQGLQFLFEYFSETQRNKGNFPGRFSGRQFSNSRSEMNVSTLELGDSALYLCASSPRDRGKKLFFGSGTQLSVL.

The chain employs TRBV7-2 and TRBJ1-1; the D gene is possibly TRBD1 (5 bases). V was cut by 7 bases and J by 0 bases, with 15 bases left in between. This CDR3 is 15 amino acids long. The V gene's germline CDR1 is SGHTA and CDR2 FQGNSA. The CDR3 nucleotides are TGTGCCAGCAAAGGGCAGGGTGGGATGAACACTGAAGCTTTCTTT. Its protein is CASKGQGGMNTEAFF.

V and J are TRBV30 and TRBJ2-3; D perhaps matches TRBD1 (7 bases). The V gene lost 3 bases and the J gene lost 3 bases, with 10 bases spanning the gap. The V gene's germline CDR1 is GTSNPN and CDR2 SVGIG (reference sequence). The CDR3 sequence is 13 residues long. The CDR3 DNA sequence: TGTGCCTGGAGCAGGGGGAGGACAGATACGCAGTATTTT. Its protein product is CAWSRGRTDTQYF.

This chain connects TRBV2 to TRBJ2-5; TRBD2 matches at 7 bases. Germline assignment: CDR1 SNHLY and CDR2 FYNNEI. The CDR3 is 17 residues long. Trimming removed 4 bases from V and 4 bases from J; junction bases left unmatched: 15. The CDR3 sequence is CASSGLADLDLGETQYF. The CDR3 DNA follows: TGTGCCAGCAGTGGACTAGCAGACTTGGATTTGGGAGAGACCCAGTACTTC.

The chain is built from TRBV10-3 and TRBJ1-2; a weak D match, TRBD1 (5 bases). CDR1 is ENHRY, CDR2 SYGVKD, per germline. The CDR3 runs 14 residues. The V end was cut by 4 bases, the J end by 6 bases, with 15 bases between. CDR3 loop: CAISAGGGTDGYTF. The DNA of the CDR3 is TGTGCCATCAGTGCCGGGGGGGGGACGGATGGCTACACCTTC.

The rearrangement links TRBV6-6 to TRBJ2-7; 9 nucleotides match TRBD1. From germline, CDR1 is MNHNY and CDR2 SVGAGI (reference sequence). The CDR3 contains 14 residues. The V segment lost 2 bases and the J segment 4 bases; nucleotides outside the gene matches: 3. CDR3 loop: CASSYDRGAYEQYF. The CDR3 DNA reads TGTGCCAGCAGTTACGACAGGGGGGCTTACGAGCAGTACTTC.

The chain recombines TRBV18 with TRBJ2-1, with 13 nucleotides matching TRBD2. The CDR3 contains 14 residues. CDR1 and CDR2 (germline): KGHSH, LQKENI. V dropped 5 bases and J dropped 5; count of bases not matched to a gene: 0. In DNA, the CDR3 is TGTGCCAGCTCAGGACTAGCGGGAGACAATGAGCAGTTCTTC. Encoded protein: CASSGLAGDNEQFF.

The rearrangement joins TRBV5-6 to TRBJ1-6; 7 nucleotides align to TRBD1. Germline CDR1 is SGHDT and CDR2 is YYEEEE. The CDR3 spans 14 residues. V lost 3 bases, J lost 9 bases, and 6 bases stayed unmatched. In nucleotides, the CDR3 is TGTGCCAGCAGCTCGACAGGGATCTCTTCACCCCTCCACTTT. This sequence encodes CASSSTGISSPLHF.

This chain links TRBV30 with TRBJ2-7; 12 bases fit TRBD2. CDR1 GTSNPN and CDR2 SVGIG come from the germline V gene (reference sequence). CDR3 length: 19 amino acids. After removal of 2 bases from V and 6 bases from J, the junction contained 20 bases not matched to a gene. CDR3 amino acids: CAWSRRGLAGIPRGVEQYF. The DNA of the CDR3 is TGTGCCTGGAGTCGCCGCGGACTAGCGGGGATCCCACGGGGGGTCGAGCAGTACTTC.

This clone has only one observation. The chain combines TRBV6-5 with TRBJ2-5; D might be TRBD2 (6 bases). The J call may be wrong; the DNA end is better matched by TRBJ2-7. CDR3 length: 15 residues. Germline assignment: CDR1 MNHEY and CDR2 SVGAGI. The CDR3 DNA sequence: TGTGCCAGCAGTAAACATCTAGCGCCACCGGCCGAGCAGTACTTC. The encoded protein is CASSKHLAPPAEQYF.

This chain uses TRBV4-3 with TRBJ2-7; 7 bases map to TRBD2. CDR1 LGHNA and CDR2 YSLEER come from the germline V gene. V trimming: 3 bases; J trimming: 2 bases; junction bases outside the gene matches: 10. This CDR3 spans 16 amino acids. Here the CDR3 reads CASSQRLAFPAYEQYF. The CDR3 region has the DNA TGCGCCAGCAGCCAGAGACTAGCCTTCCCGGCCTACGAGCAGTACTTC.

CDR3 DNA sequence: TGTGCCTGTTTCAGGGGATTCGGAAACACCATATATTTT. Amino acid sequence: CACFRGFGNTIYF. The rearrangement uses TRBV30 and TRBJ1-3; maybe TRBD1 (6 bases). From germline, CDR1 is GTSNPN and CDR2 SVGIG (reference sequence). The V and J ends lost 6 bases and 4 bases respectively, with 13 bases between them. The CDR3 is made up of 13 amino acids.